This passage covers 13 T cell receptor beta chains from one sample sequenced in a study of Ad26.COV2.S vaccination and SARS-CoV-2 variants. Clones were sequenced by immunoSEQ multiplex PCR, and TCRdb holds only the in-frame ones, with some missing. The data show 380,000 or so clones, 88% seen once. Treatment defined: over 15 received Ad26.COV2.S at low or high dose, single or two shots; about 5 received placebo; per-sample allocation not given. At day 63 after the first vaccine or placebo injection, samples were drawn. The source was peripheral blood, collected in a trial of Ad26.COV2.S vaccine versus placebo. These receptors all come from a person between 18 and 60 years old who received the Ad26.COV2.S COVID-19 vaccine or a placebo.

The chain combines TRBV6-6 with TRBJ1-6, with D tentatively TRBD1 (6 bases). The germline CDR1 and CDR2 sequences are MNHNY and SVGAGI (reference sequence). The CDR3 loop spans 13 amino acids. Trimming stripped 7 bases from V and 9 bases from J, with 13 bases between. The CDR3 here is CASTLGGPSPLHF. The CDR3 DNA reads TGTGCCAGCACCCTAGGGGGTCCTTCACCCCTCCACTTT.

This clone was seen only once. One end of the junction does not line up with germline, which may come from a read error. The J gene is TRBJ1-5, the V gene TRBV7-7; D uncertain. This CDR3 is built from 16 residues. Looked up from germline, CDR1 is SSHAT and CDR2 is FNYEAQ (reference sequence). CDR3 in DNA: TGTGCTAGCAGCTTAGAAGCTAGCGAGTGCCATCAGCCCCAGCATTTT. Translation: CASSLEASECHQPQHF.

This clone was picked up one time. J is TRBJ1-1 and V is TRBV18; D is undetermined. Germline V lookup: CDR1 KGHSH, CDR2 LQKENI. Trimming removed 3 bases from V and 0 bases from J, with 23 bases in between. The length of the CDR3 is 19 residues. CDR3 DNA sequence: TGTGCCAGCTCACCGCTGGGATCCAGGTACGGAACACTGAACACTGAAGCTTTCTTT. This codes for CASSPLGSRYGTLNTEAFF.

The chain has TRBV6-5 and TRBJ1-2; D remains unclear. This CDR3 has 15 residues. Deletions cut 0 bases from V and 7 bases from J, with 15 bases between. Germline lookup yields CDR1 MNHEY and CDR2 SVGAGI. CDR3 sequence reads: CASSYSTYPGVGYTF. In DNA form, the CDR3 reads TGTGCCAGCAGTTACTCGACGTACCCGGGCGTTGGCTACACCTTC.

The chain employs TRBV4-2 and TRBJ2-2, with 7 bases lining up with TRBD1. CDR3 size: 15 residues. With V trimmed by 1 base and J by 7 bases, 6 bases remained unmatched. Per germline, CDR1 LGHNA and CDR2 YNFKEQ. CDR3 nucleotides: TGTGCCAGCAGCCAAGCAGGGGGTGAGGACGGGGAGCTGTTTTTT. As protein: CASSQAGGEDGELFF.

The gene calls are TRBV19 and TRBJ1-5; D is ambiguous. V lost 8 bases, J lost 7 bases, and 12 bases lay in between. CDR1 is LNHDA, CDR2 SQIVND, per germline (reference sequence). The CDR3 loop spans 12 amino acids. The CDR3 DNA sequence: TGTGCCAGTTTGGGGATTCGGCAGCCCCAGCATTTT. This translates into CASLGIRQPQHF.

The chain is built from TRBV5-1 and TRBJ2-3; 7 bases fit TRBD1. Germline trimming cut 4 bases from V and 1 base from J; bases unmatched to any gene: 6. Germline V lookup: CDR1 SGHRS, CDR2 YFSETQ. This CDR3 spans 15 amino acids. The CDR3 DNA is TGCGCCAGCAGCCATCTTACAGGGGGCACAGATACGCAGTATTTT. Translating gives CASSHLTGGTDTQYF.

The chain carries TRBV5-6 and TRBJ1-1; D possibly corresponds to TRBD1 (6 bases). Germline V gene data show CDR1 as SGHDT and CDR2 as YYEEEE. CDR3 size: 15 residues. V was trimmed by 0 bases and J by 7 bases, leaving 16 bases between them. In DNA form, the CDR3 reads TGTGCCAGCAGCTTGGTGGACAGCAGAAGATTTGAAGCTTTCTTT. Amino acid sequence: CASSLVDSRRFEAFF.

DNA of the CDR3: TGTGCCAGTATGAGCCGGGACAACTCCTACGAGCAGTACTTC. Translated, it gives CASMSRDNSYEQYF. This chain uses TRBV19 with TRBJ2-7, with D tentatively TRBD1 (6 bases). The CDR3 is made up of 14 amino acids. The germline V and J ends were trimmed by 7 bases and 0 bases, with 13 bases remaining between them. Germline values: CDR1 LNHDA, CDR2 SQIVND (reference sequence).

The gene calls are TRBV19 and TRBJ1-1; D gene uncertain. The CDR3 loop spans 17 amino acids. Trimming left V 0 bases short and J 1 base short, with 15 bases between. Germline V CDR1 and CDR2: LNHDA, SQIVND (reference sequence). In nucleotides, the CDR3 is TGTGCCAGTAGTATAGATCGTAGAGGGATGTCGAACACTGAAGCTTTCTTT. Translating gives CASSIDRRGMSNTEAFF.

This clone has just one count. V and J are TRBV6-4 and TRBJ2-1, with D possibly being TRBD1 (6 bases). V lost 0 bases, J lost 5 bases, and 8 bases lay in between. Germline V lookup: CDR1 MRHNA, CDR2 SNTAGT. The CDR3 contains 14 residues. CDR3 region: CASSDSQGNNEQFF. In nucleotides, the CDR3 is TGTGCCAGCAGTGACTCGCAGGGGAACAATGAGCAGTTCTTC.

CDR3 loop: CASSLSTSGRTRYTGELFF. The CDR3 nucleotides are TGTGCCAGCAGCCTCTCGACTAGCGGGAGGACTCGGTACACCGGGGAGCTGTTTTTT. This chain uses TRBV9 with TRBJ2-2; the match to TRBD2 covers 13 bases. The length of the CDR3 is 19 residues. Germline V gives CDR1 SGDLS, CDR2 YYNGEE. Trimming cost V 4 bases and J 3 bases; bases outside gene matches: 12.

This chain links TRBV7-6 with TRBJ1-2; D is ambiguous. Germline-derived CDR1 and CDR2 are SGHVS and FNYEAQ. V was cut by 5 bases and J by 2 bases, with 9 bases left in between. The CDR3 has 13 amino acids. CDR3 DNA: TGTGCCAGCAGCCCAGGACGGAACTATGGCTACACCTTC. It yields the protein CASSPGRNYGYTF.